A selection of T cell receptor beta chains follows, all from one sample in a study of read filtering for tumor transcriptome and immune sequencing. A single record per CDR3 protein comes from TCRdb applying MiXCR to the reads. In the table there are around 60,000 distinct CDR3 sequences, approximately 19% of which are singletons. Sequenced input: a population of CD138-negative cells sorted from bone marrow. These receptor sequences come from a donor at least 40 years old with multiple myeloma. The CDR3 runs from the conserved cysteine through the conserved F or W. D genes are given only for firm matches. Some rows mark clone size as missing; the rest say once, few, many or name a class of expanded clone.

d_call	v_call	j_call	cdr3_length	clone_size	cdr3_nt	cdr3_aa
-	TRBV9	TRBJ2-2	15	few	TGTGCCAGCAGCGTGTCACAGACTAACACCGGGGAGCTGTTTTTT	CASSVSQTNTGELFF
-	TRBV15	TRBJ2-1	16	many	TGTGCCACCAGCACCGGGACGACAAACCTCTACAATGAGCAGTTCTTC	CATSTGTTNLYNEQFF
-	TRBV12-3/TRBV12-4	TRBJ2-7	14	many	TGTGCCAGCAGTGAGACTACCCGCTCCTACGAGCAGTACTTC	CASSETTRSYEQYF
-	TRBV6-5	TRBJ2-4	15	-	TGTGCCAGCAGTCCGCGAGAAAGTGCCAAAAACATTCAGTACTTC	CASSPRESAKNIQYF
TRBD2	TRBV20-1	TRBJ2-1	16	many	TGCAGTACCGGACTAGCGGGGGCTAGCTCCTACAATGAGCAGTTCTTC	CSTGLAGASSYNEQFF
-	TRBV7-6	TRBJ2-3	14	many	TGTGCCAGCAGCCCCGGACAGACATGGGATACGCAGTATTTT	CASSPGQTWDTQYF
TRBD1	TRBV19	TRBJ2-1	14	few	TGTGCCAGTACCCTGGACAGGCTTTACAATGAGCAGTTCTTC	CASTLDRLYNEQFF
TRBD1	TRBV2	TRBJ1-2	12	many	TGTGCCAGCAGCCGGGACAGTAATGGCTACACCTTC	CASSRDSNGYTF
TRBD2	TRBV19	TRBJ2-1	15	-	TGTGCCAGTAGAACGACTAGCGGGGGGGATAATGAGCAGTTCTTC	CASRTTSGGDNEQFF
TRBD1	TRBV10-3	TRBJ2-1	14	many	TGTGCCATCAGCGCAGGGGGCCGGGGGAATGAGCAGTTCTTC	CAISAGGRGNEQFF
-	TRBV4-2	TRBJ2-3	14	many	TGTGCCAGCAGCCAAACAGGGTCAACAGATACGCAGTATTTT	CASSQTGSTDTQYF
TRBD1	TRBV7-9	TRBJ2-5	13	many	TGTGCCAGCAAGGACAGGGCGGTAGAGACCCAGTACTTC	CASKDRAVETQYF